This section outlines one T cell receptor (beta chain) sequence together with its context. This clonotype was picked up a small number of times. It lacks a known antigen. Base qualities are not at hand, and no much larger clone is one base apart. This sample was taken from a study of human T cells and chemical hapten exposure (dated by TCRdb to about 2021). With respect to the entire study: Libraries were pooled for sequencing, and variation in per-sample TCR yields was attributed mainly to small differences in library volumes within the pool. Each blood RNA sample was used to sequence both TCR alpha and TCR beta chains. This study followed changes in the peripheral blood TCR repertoire in vivo during primary and secondary sensitization of alopecia patients to the hapten diphenylcyclopropenone (DPC).

Summary of the overall study and its limitations: After repeated subsampling, changes were observed in the strength of the expansion versus patch-test correlation and in the threshold at which the correlation became significant. DPC sensitization did not change how many TCRs were above 1 in 1000 frequency, and no evidence was found of alterations in global repertoire structure.

Unfractionated whole blood was collected in Tempus Blood RNA tubes, and total RNA was extracted from that blood. A few healthy volunteers were used as TCR sequencing controls and were bled at day 0, 2 weeks and 6 weeks. The library was produced with 5' RACE. The data were produced on an Illumina MiSeq. Library preparation attached unique molecular identifiers to individual cDNA molecules for quantitative, reproducible TCR counting. Per the original workflow: The median number of TCRs per sample was 85,000 to 100,000, ranging from about 23,224 to 750,000. The Decombinator software suite was used to annotate the V, J and CDR3 of the TCR reads. Every sample was subsampled to the same number of TCRs (28,000) for the PS versus PT1 abundance plots. Expanded TCRs were defined as absent before sensitization and observed at least eight times at the 2-week time point. The public reads were run again by TCRdb, first through fastp at Q25 and then through MiXCR, and only productive beta chains were kept. Entries that share a CDR3 protein sequence are merged under the most common genes and DNA. It is TCRdb's table, rather than the study itself, that gives the V and J calls and clone size. Here the sample has about 120,000 distinct CDR3 sequences; approximately 20% occur a single time. Clones ranked in the top ten supply around 2.8% of the sample.

From the cysteine through the phenylalanine, the CDR3 covers 14 amino acids. Only the CDR3 region is kept as DNA, spanning 42 bases read in frame from base 1. The germline V gene (reference sequence) supplies CDR1 LNHNV and CDR2 YYDKDF. V and J lose 1 base and 8 bases, and a span of 14 bases separates them. The chain uses TRBV15 and TRBJ1-2; no D segment can be confidently identified. This TCR derives from a human donor in good health. This receptor has the CDR3 CATSRVRAPRGYTF. Read as DNA, the sequence is TGTGCCACCAGCAGAGTTAGGGCCCCTAGGGGCTACACCTTC.